This entry features one TCR beta chain sequence. Its specificity is unknown. From germline, CDR1 is SQVTM and CDR2 ANQGSEA. Trimming pared 4 bases from V and 5 bases from J, leaving 11 bases between. The CDR3 is made up of 12 amino acids. This specimen belongs to a study of beta chain features in type 1 diabetes. Findings and limits, study-wide: Patients' naive, central memory and regulatory TCRB repertoires appeared more alike than those of healthy donors. Patients with Type 1 diabetes showed moderately but significantly shorter TCRB CDR3s in all four CD4+ subsets.

Isolated RNA was reverse transcribed in full, so expressed TCRB transcripts were sequenced. TCRdb's table, derived via immunoSEQ multiplex PCR, lists solely in-frame clones and lacks some. The sample has 41,000 or so clones; roughly 70% are singletons. Sorting that relied on CD45RO/CCR7/CD25/CD127/CD95/CD27 yielded CD4+ naive, central memory, regulatory and stem cell-like memory cells. This clonotype was sampled from a man younger than 40 with type 1 diabetes. Some clones in this sample may be carry-over from other donors' samples. The chain carries TRBV29-1 and TRBJ2-5; D is perhaps TRBD2 (5 bases). Sequenced sample: Tregs from blood. CDR3 coding DNA: TGCAGCGTTGTCCGGGGTTACGAGACCCAGTACTTC. Protein product: CSVVRGYETQYF.